This T cell receptor beta chain was identified in a study of cytomegalovirus exposure and HLA in healthy donors (dated by TCRdb to about 2017). As for the study more broadly: According to an earlier analysis of 587 of the donors, about 179 million T cells yielded roughly 110 million unique TCR beta sequences and about 280 Gb of sequence data. Alongside the repertoire data, information on donor age, sex, ethnicity and CMV serostatus was compiled. The number of typed donors differed by locus: about 620-640 for A, B, C, DRB1 and DQB1; 500 to 550 for DQA1; 600 to 610 for DPA1; and some 470 for DPB1. Every discovery cohort repertoire had been produced on one sequencing platform. Roughly five DR-DQ haplotypes were handled as single units for association and clustering because linkage in the cohort was strong. Along with the roughly 670-subject first cohort, a separate validation cohort of more than 90 different subjects was used. The study combined high-throughput TCR immunosequencing, statistical association of individual TCRs with disease status, and machine learning to predict cytomegalovirus infection status. Of the approximately 400 genotyped donors, around 81% fell in the genetic ancestry cluster associated with self-reported Caucasian donors. Among roughly 400 genotyped donors of the cohort, an average of roughly 230,000 unique TCR beta nucleotide sequences was sequenced per donor, of which about 18% were non-productive. An early release covering 550 to 700 HLA-typed donors comprised around 300 gigabases of sequencing data and approximately 85 million unique TCR sequences. A later genetic analysis used genome-wide SNP genotypes for about 60% of the 666 donors, treating that subset as a discovery cohort. The later analysis used no new phenotypic data to find candidate immune exposures, relying instead on TCR beta sequences and their occurrence across donors. Both class I and class II loci were covered by HLA typing, at four-digit resolution. The study profiled the T cell repertoires of about 720 subjects by immunosequencing and related them to cytomegalovirus serostatus. In a later analysis, previously published TCR beta repertoires from 550 to 750 donors were re-analyzed and high-resolution HLA genotyping was added so that TCR occurrence patterns could be studied. The study was designed to test whether signatures of past pathogen exposure could be identified by cataloging public T cell receptors. An earlier analysis of roughly 580 of the donors used high-throughput TCR beta sequencing to judge whether each TCR beta V gene segment behaved as functional or pseudogenic. Beyond this particular receptor, the publication reports: The classifier was reported to diagnose cytomegalovirus status with high specificity and sensitivity in both the original and validation cohorts. The only immune exposure information available for the cohort was CMV serostatus. A few of the identified cytomegalovirus-associated TCR beta chains were confirmed in vitro to be specific for cytomegalovirus antigens. According to a later analysis, TCR association rates differed among HLA loci, with DRB1 alleles showing the most associated TCRs and HLA-C alleles showing the fewest. According to a later genetic analysis, donors in an Asian-associated ancestry cluster had fewer N-insertions in productive TCRs than the approximately 610-donor mean. The presence/absence analyses assumed that sequencing depth was roughly uniform across donors, and that assumption may not be true. When HLA alleles, especially DR and DQ, strongly co-occurred, TCR associations were difficult to assign to individual alleles. In a later genetic analysis, a missense DCLRE1C variant was associated with V-gene and J-gene trimming of TCR beta chains, and the association was replicated in an independent cohort. A further reported finding was that TCR beta sequences accurately predicted the HLA-A and HLA-B alleles for most subjects in the first cohort. Across donors, most TCR sequences were observed very rarely, whereas some public TCRs were present in many individuals. The study gave a list of about 160 TCR beta chains associated with cytomegalovirus. Some IMGT-functional V segments, including TRBV6-2 and TRBV6-3, could not be distinguished by the 87-base-pair reads and were therefore excluded. An earlier analysis of approximately 500 of the donors showed that most TCR beta V segments appeared in productive rearrangements either about 87% or about 30% of the time, which broadly matched IMGT annotations. Because HLA typing was unavailable for some donors at each locus, only the typed subset was used in association tests. Because counts were too low, about 15 rarely observed V segments, including chromosome 9 orphons, were left out of the earlier analysis of over 550 of the donors. At a false discovery rate of 0.05, a later analysis linked fewer than 20,000 TCR beta sequences to specific HLA alleles. In a later analysis, HLA-associated TCR beta chains were found to be more clonally expanded and to have lower generation probabilities than equally common non-associated chains. It was suggested by the authors that the approach could potentially be generalized to other disease states and immunological phenotypes. The cohort was sequenced for TCR beta chains only, and without alpha or paired-chain data the features that could be detected were limited. In a later analysis, most CMV-associated TCR beta chains were found to appear HLA-restricted, with HLA associations seemingly driven largely by CMV exposure. Correlated functional status among segregating V segments might be attributable to linkage disequilibrium, but an unknown experimental factor could not be ruled out. A group of highly shared sequence variants was considered likely to be a technical artifact of the sequencing pipeline. A later analysis reported that several top co-occurrence clusters appeared linked to parvovirus B19, influenza, CMV and Epstein-Barr virus.

The cohort was made up of roughly 670 healthy bone marrow donors. At the time of sampling, all cohort members were nominally healthy, though unrecorded immune exposures were likely present. The donor tested CMV seronegative, placing the donor among the 350 to 400 seronegative members of the cohort. Every donor gave a peripheral blood sample, and the peripheral blood mononuclear cells from that sample were used for TCR beta sequencing. The Qiagen DNeasy Blood Extraction Kit was used to extract genomic DNA from the blood cell samples. As regards this clone: Its binding antigen is unknown. The record has no base qualities; no much larger clone is one base away.

The germline V gene yields MNHEY for CDR1 and SVGAGI for CDR2. The CDR3 spans 15 residues, from the cysteine through the phenylalanine. Kept here is only the CDR3 DNA, which spans 45 bases and is read in frame from base 1. V lost 3 bases and J lost 7 bases, and the count of bases not matched to a germline gene is 10. Receptor amplification or capture employed the immunoSEQ multiplex PCR assay. A mixture of 60 forward primers for TCR Vbeta segments and 13 reverse primers for TCR Jbeta segments was used in the multiplex PCR. Amplification of the CDR3 region of rearranged TCR beta genes was performed with a multiplex PCR assay on genomic DNA. The Illumina HiSeq System was used to sequence the amplified TCR beta libraries as 87-base-pair reads. The published analysis was carried out like this. A later analysis counted about 82 million unique TCR beta chains across the 600 to 850 repertoires, and around 9.9 million of these chains were shared by at least two donors. Raw reads were error-corrected and collapsed into unique sequences by a nearest-neighbor algorithm in which closely related sequences were merged to remove PCR and sequencing errors. Alignment of CDR3 sequences to IMGT reference sequences was used to assign V, D and J gene segments. For a sequence to be retained, a match of at least six nucleotides to both a V gene segment and a J gene segment was required. Rearrangements were called productive when the CDR3 lacked stop codons and stayed in frame with V and J; all others were non-productive. Following IMGT convention, CDR3 was defined as the stretch from the second conserved V-encoded cysteine to the conserved J-encoded phenylalanine. In an earlier analysis of roughly 610 of the donors, sequences lacking an unambiguous match to a single V gene segment were excluded. An earlier analysis of 550 to 650 of the donors classified V segments as functional when productive rearrangements were above 56.7% and as segregating when the standard deviation between donors was above 5%. A statistical classification framework was built for diagnosing cytomegalovirus status from the catalog of TCR beta chain sequences. In a later analysis, V and J genes were assigned by comparing TCR nucleotide sequences against IMGT/GENE-DB human TR gene sequences. A later analysis assigned CDR3 sequences and most-parsimonious VDJ recombination scenarios with the TCRdist pipeline. In a later analysis, every TCR beta chain was defined by the combination of its CDR3 amino acid sequence and its V-gene family, and reads without a unique V-gene family were dropped. To address suspected cross-contamination and a sequencing artifact, a later analysis removed around 590 highly shared, low-generation-probability nucleotide sequences. A later analysis calculated a clonal expansion index for each public chain from normalized within-repertoire ranks of inferred template counts. In a later analysis, generation probabilities were computed using a VDJ recombination model fitted to out-of-frame rearrangements, and the results were checked against IGoR. In a later analysis, hypergeometric tests were used to score TCR-TCR, TCR-HLA and TCR-CMV co-occurrence, with a repertoire-size bias correction applied to TCR pairs. To estimate false discovery rates, a later analysis permuted the HLA or CMV assignments 20 times. In a later analysis, co-occurring TCRs were grouped using DBSCAN, and TCRdist sequence similarity was added for clustering within HLA-allele-positive subsets. For co-occurrence clustering, repertoires with fewer than 30,000 or more than 120,000 public chains were excluded, along with about five repertoires with anomalous nucleotide sharing. Not all clones reach the TCRdb copy of this immuneACCESS table, which keeps in-frame sequences only. Checked studies attribute under half of the gap to unresolved V genes and leave the rest unexplained. That table is the source of V, J and clone size, and D and trimming were worked out from the DNA. The table for this sample lists 35,000 to 45,000 clones; about 78% of them were counted only once. The ten largest clones take up 3% to 4% of the sample.

The receptor was isolated from a woman in her twenties or thirties in good health and CMV-seronegative. The sample was PBMCs. The sequence links TRBV6-5 to TRBJ2-7; 9 central nucleotides agree with TRBD2. The DNA sequence is given as TGTGCCAGCAGTTATGCCGGGACTAGCCTAGGGGAGCAGTACTTC. Its product reads: CASSYAGTSLGEQYF.